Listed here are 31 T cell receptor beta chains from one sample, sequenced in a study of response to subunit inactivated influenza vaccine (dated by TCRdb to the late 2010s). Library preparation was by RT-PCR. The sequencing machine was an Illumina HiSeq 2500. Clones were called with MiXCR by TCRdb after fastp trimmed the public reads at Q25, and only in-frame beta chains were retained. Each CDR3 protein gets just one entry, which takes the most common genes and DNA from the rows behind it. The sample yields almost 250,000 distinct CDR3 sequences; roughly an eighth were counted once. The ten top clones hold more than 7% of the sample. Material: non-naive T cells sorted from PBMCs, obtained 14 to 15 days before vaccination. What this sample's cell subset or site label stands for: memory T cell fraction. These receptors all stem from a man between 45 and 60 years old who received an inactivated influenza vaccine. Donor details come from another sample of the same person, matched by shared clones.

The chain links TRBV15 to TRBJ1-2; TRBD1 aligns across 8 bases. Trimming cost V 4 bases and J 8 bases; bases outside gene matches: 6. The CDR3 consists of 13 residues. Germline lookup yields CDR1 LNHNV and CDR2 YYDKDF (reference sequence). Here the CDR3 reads CATSNPTGAGYTF. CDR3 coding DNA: TGTGCCACCAGCAACCCGACAGGGGCCGGCTACACCTTC. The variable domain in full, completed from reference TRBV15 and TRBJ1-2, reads DAMVIQNPRYQVTQFGKPVTLSCSQTLNHNVMYWYQQKSSQAPKLLFHYYDKDFNNEADTPDNFQSRRPNTSFCFLDIRSPGLGDTAMYLCATSNPTGAGYTFGSGTRLTVV.

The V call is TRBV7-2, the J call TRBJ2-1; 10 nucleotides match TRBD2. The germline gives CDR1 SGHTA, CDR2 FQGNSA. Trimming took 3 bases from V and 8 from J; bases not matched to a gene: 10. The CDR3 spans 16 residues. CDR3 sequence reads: CASSFSSSGSTYEQFF. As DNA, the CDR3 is TGTGCCAGCAGCTTCTCTTCTAGCGGGAGTACGTATGAGCAGTTCTTC.

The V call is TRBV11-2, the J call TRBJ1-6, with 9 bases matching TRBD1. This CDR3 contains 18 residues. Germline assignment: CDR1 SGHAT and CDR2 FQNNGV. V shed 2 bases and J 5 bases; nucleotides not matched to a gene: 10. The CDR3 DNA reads TGTGCCAGCAGCTTAACCTACAGGGGGCTTTTAAATAATTCACCCCTCCACTTT. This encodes CASSLTYRGLLNNSPLHF.

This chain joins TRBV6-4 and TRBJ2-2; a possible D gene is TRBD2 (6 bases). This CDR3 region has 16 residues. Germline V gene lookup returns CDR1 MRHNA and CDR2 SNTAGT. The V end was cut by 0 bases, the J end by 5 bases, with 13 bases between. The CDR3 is CASSDSAGSETGELFF. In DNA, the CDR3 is TGTGCCAGCAGTGACTCTGCGGGAAGTGAAACCGGGGAGCTGTTTTTT.

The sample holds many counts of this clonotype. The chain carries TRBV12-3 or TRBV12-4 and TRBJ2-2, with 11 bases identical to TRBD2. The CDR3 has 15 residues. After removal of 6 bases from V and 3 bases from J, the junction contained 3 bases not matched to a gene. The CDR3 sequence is CASRPTSGDTGELFF. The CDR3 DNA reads TGTGCCAGCAGACCGACTAGCGGGGACACCGGGGAGCTGTTTTTT.

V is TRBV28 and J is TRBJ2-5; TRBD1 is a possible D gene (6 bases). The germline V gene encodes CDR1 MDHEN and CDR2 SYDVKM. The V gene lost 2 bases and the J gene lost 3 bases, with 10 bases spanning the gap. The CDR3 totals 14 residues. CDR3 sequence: CASSLTGLKETQYF. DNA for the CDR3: TGTGCCAGCAGTTTAACAGGGTTGAAAGAGACCCAGTACTTC. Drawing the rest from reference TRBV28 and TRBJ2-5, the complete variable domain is DVKVTQSSRYLVKRTGEKVFLECVQDMDHENMFWYRQDPGLGLRLIYFSYDVKMKEKGDIPEGYSVSREKKERFSLILESASTNQTSMYLCASSLTGLKETQYFGPGTRLLVL.

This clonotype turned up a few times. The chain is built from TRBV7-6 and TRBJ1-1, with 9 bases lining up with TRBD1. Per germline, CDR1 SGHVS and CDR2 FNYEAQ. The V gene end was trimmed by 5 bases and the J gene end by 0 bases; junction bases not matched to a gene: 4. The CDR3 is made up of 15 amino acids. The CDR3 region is CASSAGQGLNTEAFF. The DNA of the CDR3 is TGTGCCAGCAGCGCTGGACAGGGGTTGAACACTGAAGCTTTCTTT.

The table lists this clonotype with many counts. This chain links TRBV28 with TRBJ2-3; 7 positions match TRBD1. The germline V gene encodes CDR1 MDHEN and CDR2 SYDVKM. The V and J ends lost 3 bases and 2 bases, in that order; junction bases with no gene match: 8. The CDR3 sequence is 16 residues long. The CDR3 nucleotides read TGTGCCAGCAGTTTGACAGGGTATCTCTTCACAGATACGCAGTATTTT. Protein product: CASSLTGYLFTDTQYF.

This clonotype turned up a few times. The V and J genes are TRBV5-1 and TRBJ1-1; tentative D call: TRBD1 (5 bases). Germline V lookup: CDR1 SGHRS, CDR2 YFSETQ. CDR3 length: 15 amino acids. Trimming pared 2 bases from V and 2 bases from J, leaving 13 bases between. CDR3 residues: CASSFQGVGNTEAFF. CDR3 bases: TGCGCCAGCAGCTTCCAGGGAGTGGGAAACACTGAAGCTTTCTTT.

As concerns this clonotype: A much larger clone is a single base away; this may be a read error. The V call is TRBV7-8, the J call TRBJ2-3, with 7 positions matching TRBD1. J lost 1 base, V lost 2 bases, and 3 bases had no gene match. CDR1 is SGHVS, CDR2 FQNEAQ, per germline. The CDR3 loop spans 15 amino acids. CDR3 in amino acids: CASSLRDSRTDTQYF. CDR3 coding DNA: TGTGCCAGCAGCTTACGGGACAGTCGCACAGATACGCAGTATTTT.

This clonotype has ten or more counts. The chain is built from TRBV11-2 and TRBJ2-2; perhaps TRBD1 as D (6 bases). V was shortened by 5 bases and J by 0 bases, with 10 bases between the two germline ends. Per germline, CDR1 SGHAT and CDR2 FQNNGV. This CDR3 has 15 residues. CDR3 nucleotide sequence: TGTGCCAGCAGCCCCGGGACATCGAACACCGGGGAGCTGTTTTTT. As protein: CASSPGTSNTGELFF.

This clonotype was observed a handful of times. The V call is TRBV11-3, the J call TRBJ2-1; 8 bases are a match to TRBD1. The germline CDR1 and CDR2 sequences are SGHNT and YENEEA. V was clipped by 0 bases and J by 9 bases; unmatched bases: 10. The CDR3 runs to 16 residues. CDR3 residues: CASSLDRDRPGSEQFF. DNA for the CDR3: TGTGCCAGCAGCTTAGATCGGGACAGGCCGGGAAGTGAGCAGTTCTTC.

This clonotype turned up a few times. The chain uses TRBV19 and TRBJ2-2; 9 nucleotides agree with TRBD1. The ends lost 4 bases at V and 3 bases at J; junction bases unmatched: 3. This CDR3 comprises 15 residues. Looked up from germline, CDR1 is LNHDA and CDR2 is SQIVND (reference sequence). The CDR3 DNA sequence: TGTGCCAGTAGTAGGACAGGGGTTGACACCGGGGAGCTGTTTTTT. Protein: CASSRTGVDTGELFF. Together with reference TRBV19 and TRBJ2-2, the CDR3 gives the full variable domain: DGGITQSPKYLFRKEGQNVTLSCEQNLNHDAMYWYRQDPGQGLRLIYYSQIVNDFQKGDIAEGYSVSREKKESFPLTVTSAQKNPTAFYLCASSRTGVDTGELFFGEGSRLTVL.

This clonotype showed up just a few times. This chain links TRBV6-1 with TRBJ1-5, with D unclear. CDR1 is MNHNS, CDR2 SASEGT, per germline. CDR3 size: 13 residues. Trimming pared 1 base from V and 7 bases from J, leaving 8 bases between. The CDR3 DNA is TGTGCCAGCAGTGAAGGCGCGAGGCAGCCCCAGCATTTT. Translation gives CASSEGARQPQHF.

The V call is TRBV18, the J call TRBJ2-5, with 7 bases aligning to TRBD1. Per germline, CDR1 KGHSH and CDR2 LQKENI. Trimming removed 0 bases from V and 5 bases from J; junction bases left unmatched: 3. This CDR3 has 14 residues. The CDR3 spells CASSPPTRGETQYF. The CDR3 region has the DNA TGTGCCAGCTCACCACCGACCAGGGGGGAGACCCAGTACTTC. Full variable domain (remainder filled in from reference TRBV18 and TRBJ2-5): NAGVMQNPRHLVRRRGQEARLRCSPMKGHSHVYWYRQLPEEGLKFMVYLQKENIIDESGMPKERFSAEFPKEGPSILRIQQVVRGDSAAYFCASSPPTRGETQYFGPGTRLLVL.

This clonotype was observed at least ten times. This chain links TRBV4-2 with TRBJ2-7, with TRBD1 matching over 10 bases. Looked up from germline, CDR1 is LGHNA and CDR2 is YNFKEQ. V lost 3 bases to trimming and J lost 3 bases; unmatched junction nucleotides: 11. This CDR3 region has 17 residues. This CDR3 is CASSQTYGTGVFYEQYF. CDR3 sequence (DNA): TGTGCCAGCAGCCAGACTTATGGGACAGGGGTTTTCTACGAGCAGTACTTC.

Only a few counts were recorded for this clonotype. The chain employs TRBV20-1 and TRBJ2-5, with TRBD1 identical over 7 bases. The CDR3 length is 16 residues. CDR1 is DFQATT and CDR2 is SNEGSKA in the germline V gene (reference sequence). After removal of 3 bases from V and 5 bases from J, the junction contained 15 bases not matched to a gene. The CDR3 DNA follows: TGCAGTGCTAGGGGCTCCGCAGGGGGTCTTGACGAGACCCAGTACTTC. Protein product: CSARGSAGGLDETQYF.

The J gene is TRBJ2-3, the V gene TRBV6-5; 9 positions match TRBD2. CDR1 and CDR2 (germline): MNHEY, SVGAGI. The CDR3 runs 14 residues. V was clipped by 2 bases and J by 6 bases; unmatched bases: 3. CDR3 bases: TGTGCCAGCAGTTACGGCGGGAGGGGGGATACGCAGTATTTT. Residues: CASSYGGRGDTQYF.

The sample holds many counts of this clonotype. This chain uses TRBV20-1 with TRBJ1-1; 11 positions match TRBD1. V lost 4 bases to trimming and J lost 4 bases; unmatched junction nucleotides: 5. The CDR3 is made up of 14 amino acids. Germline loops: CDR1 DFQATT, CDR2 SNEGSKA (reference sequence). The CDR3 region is CSAKEGTGGTEAFF. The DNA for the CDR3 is TGCAGTGCTAAAGAAGGGACAGGGGGCACTGAAGCTTTCTTT.

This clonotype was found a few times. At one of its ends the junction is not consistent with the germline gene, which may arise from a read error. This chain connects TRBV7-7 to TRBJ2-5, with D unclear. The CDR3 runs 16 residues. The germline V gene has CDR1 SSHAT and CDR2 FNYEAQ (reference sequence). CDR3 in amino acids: CASSLGRALQKETQYF. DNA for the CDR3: TGTGCTAGCAGCTTAGGCCGGGCCCTCCAGAAGGAGACCCAGTACTTC.

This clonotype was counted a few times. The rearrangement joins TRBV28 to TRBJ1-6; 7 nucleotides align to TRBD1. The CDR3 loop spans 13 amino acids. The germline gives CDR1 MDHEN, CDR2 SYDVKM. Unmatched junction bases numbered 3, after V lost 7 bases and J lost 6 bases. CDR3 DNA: TGTGCCAGCAAGGGGGCGGCTAATTCACCCCTCCACTTT. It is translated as CASKGAANSPLHF.

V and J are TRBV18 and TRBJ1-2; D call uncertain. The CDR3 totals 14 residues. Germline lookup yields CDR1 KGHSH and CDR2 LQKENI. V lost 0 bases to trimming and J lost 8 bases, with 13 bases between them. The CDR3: CASSPPLESHGYTF. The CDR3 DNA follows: TGTGCCAGCTCACCACCCCTGGAAAGCCACGGCTACACCTTC.

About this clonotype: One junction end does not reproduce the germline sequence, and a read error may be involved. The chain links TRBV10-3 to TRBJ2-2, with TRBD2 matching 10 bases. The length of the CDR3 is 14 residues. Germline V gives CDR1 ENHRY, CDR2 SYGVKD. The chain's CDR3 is CATGLALNTGGLFF. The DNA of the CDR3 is TGTGCCACGGGACTAGCGCTTAACACCGGGGGGCTGTTTTTT.

The CDR3 DNA is TGTGCCACCAGCGAAAGAGGGGGCAGCTATGGCTACACCTTC. Translated, it gives CATSERGGSYGYTF. The V and J genes are TRBV24-1 and TRBJ1-2, with 7 nucleotides matching TRBD1. Looked up from germline, CDR1 is KGHDR and CDR2 is SFDVKD. J was trimmed by 4 bases and V by 7 bases; bases with no gene match: 8. This CDR3 has 14 amino acids.

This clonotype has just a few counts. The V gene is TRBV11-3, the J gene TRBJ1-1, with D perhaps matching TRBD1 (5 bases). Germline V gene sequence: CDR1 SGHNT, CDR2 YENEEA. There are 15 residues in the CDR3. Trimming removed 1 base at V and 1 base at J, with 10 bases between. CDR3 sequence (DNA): TGTGCCAGCAGCTTAGTACGGAGGGGGAACACTGAAGCTTTCTTT. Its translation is CASSLVRRGNTEAFF.

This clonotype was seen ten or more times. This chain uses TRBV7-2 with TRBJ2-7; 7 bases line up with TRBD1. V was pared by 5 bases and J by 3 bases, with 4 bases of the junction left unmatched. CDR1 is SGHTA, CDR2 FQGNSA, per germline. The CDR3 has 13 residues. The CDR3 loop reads CASSRRDSYEQYF. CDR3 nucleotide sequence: TGTGCCAGCAGCCGCCGGGACAGCTACGAGCAGTACTTC.

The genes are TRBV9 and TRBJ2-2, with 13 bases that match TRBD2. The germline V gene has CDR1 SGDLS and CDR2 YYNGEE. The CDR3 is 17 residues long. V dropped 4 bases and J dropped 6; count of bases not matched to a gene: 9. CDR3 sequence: CASSPGLAGWNSGELFF. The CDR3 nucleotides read TGTGCCAGCAGCCCGGGACTAGCGGGATGGAATTCCGGGGAGCTGTTTTTT.

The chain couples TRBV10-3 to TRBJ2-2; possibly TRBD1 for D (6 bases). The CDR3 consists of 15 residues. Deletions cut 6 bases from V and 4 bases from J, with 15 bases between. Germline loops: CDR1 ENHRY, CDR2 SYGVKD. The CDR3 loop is CAIRPDSFSTGELFF. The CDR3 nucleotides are TGTGCCATCAGACCGGACAGCTTTTCCACCGGGGAGCTGTTTTTT.

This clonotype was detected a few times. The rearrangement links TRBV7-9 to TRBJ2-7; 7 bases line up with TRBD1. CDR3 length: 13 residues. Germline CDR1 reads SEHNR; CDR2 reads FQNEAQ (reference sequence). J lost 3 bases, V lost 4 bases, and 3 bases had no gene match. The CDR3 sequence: CASSWGQYYEQYF. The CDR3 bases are TGTGCCAGCAGCTGGGGACAGTACTACGAGCAGTACTTC.

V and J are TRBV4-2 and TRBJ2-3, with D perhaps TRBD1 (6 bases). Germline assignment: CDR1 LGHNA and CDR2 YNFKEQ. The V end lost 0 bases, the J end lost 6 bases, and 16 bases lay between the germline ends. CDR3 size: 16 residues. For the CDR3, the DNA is TGTGCCAGCAGCCAAGAGGGACACCCAAACCAGGATACGCAGTATTTT. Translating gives CASSQEGHPNQDTQYF.

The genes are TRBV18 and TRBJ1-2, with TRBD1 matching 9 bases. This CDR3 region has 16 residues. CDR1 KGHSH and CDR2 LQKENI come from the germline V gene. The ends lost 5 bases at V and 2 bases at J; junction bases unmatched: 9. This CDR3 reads CASSSSPGQGNYGYTF. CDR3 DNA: TGTGCCAGCTCATCCTCACCGGGACAGGGAAACTATGGCTACACCTTC.